The clone carrying this TCR beta chain showed up many times. Antigen: not known. Other DNA sequences from this sample encode an identical CDR3 as well. The sample is drawn from a study of shared clonotypes between healthy human individuals. Regarding the study as a whole: Blood alone was sampled, and tissue repertoires likely differ.

Between the trimmed V and J ends, which lost 5 bases and 7 bases, there was a span of 21 bases. The V gene's germline CDR1 is SGHTA and CDR2 FQGNSA. This CDR3 contains 16 residues. Recent acute infections and vaccinations were absent in the healthy HIV-negative adult donors. The protocol was immunoSEQ multiplex PCR, while the TCRdb copy is restricted to in-frame clones and leaves out a portion. Here the sample spans about 490,000 clones, 81% being singletons. The material sequenced was PBMCs. The genes are TRBV7-2 and TRBJ2-1; the D call may be TRBD1 or TRBD2 (5 bases each). The clonotype originates from a woman aged 40 to 49 in good health. Some clones in this sample may be carry-over from other donors' samples. The CDR3: CASSPHGGELGNEQFF. DNA for the CDR3: TGTGCCAGCAGCCCCCATGGGGGTGAATTGGGGAATGAGCAGTTCTTC. The full variable domain, rest sourced from reference TRBV7-2 and TRBJ2-1, is GAGVSQSPSNKVTEKGKDVELRCDPISGHTALYWYRQSLGQGLEFLIYFQGNSAPDKSGLPSDRFSAERTGGSVSTLTIQRTQQEDSAVYLCASSPHGGELGNEQFFGPGTRLTVL.